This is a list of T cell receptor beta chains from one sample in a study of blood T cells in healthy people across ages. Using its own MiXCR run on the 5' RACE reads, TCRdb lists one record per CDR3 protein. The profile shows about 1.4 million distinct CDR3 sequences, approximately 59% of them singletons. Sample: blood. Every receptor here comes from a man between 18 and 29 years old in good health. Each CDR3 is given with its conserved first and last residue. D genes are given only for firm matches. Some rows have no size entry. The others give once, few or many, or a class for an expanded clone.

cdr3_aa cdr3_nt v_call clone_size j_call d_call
CASSNIGEPQHF TGTGCCAGCAGCAACATTGGAGAACCCCAGCATTTT TRBV4-2 - TRBJ1-5 -
CASSQDNRGETQYF TGTGCCAGCAGCCAAGATAATCGCGGAGAGACCCAGTACTTC TRBV4-2 - TRBJ2-5 -
CASSVAGAPDTQYF TGTGCCAGCAGCGTGGCGGGTGCCCCAGATACGCAGTATTTT TRBV25-1 - TRBJ2-3 -
CASSQVGTHSNQPQHF TGCGCCAGCAGCCAAGTCGGGACACACAGCAATCAGCCCCAGCATTTT TRBV4-1 - TRBJ1-5 -
CATRGPGDTEAFF TGCGCCACCCGGGGTCCCGGGGACACTGAAGCTTTCTTT TRBV5-1 few TRBJ1-1 -
CASSPVEGEPYEQYF TGTGCCAGCAGCCCGGTTGAAGGGGAACCCTACGAGCAGTACTTC TRBV6-5 - TRBJ2-7 -
CASPPLRLAGDTDTQYF TGCGCCAGCCCCCCCCTTCGCCTAGCGGGGGATACAGATACGCAGTATTTT TRBV10-1 few TRBJ2-3 TRBD2
CASILSGGAGETQYF TGTGCCAGCATCCTTAGCGGGGGGGCGGGGGAGACCCAGTACTTC TRBV7-2 - TRBJ2-5 TRBD2
CASSFFGQDYGYTF TGTGCCAGCAGCTTCTTTGGACAGGACTATGGCTACACCTTC TRBV7-9 many TRBJ1-2 TRBD1
CASSPKRTLNTEAFF TGTGCCAGCAGCCCGAAGAGGACCCTGAACACTGAAGCTTTCTTT TRBV11-2 - TRBJ1-1 -
CSAKLWGDTQYF TGCAGTGCTAAACTCTGGGGGGATACGCAGTATTTT TRBV20-1 - TRBJ2-3 -
CASSLGLRDSTYEQYF TGCGCCAGCAGCTTAGGGCTCCGGGACAGCACCTACGAGCAGTACTTC TRBV5-1 - TRBJ2-7 TRBD1
CASSPDRVIGYTF TGTGCCAGCAGCCCGGACAGGGTTATCGGCTACACCTTC TRBV14 - TRBJ1-2 TRBD1
CACSSIQGYQPQHF TGTGCCTGCAGCTCCATACAGGGTTACCAGCCCCAGCATTTT TRBV7-8 - TRBJ1-5 -
CASSRVTGSSYNEQFF TGCGCCAGCAGCCGGGTGACAGGGAGCTCCTACAATGAGCAGTTCTTC TRBV4-3 - TRBJ2-1 TRBD1
CASSAGGPEAFF TGTGCCAGCAGCGCTGGGGGACCTGAAGCTTTCTTT TRBV9 - TRBJ1-1 -
CSASRTSEQYF TGCAGTGCTAGCCGGACTAGCGAGCAGTACTTC TRBV20-1 few TRBJ2-7 TRBD2
CASSEYGDTRTGEQYF TGTGCCAGCAGTGAATATGGGGACACAAGGACGGGCGAGCAGTACTTC TRBV25-1 - TRBJ2-7 -
CASSYYPRSPLHF TGTGCCAGCAGTTATTACCCCAGGTCACCCCTCCACTTT TRBV7-2 - TRBJ1-6 -
CASSLLAGATGELFF TGTGCCAGCAGCTTACTAGCGGGGGCCACCGGGGAGCTGTTTTTT TRBV6-4 few TRBJ2-2 TRBD2
CASSWQGGDEQYF TGTGCCAGCAGTTGGCAGGGCGGGGACGAGCAGTACTTC TRBV11-1 - TRBJ2-7 -
CASSQGLFSGSYNEQFF TGTGCCAGCAGCCAGGGCCTTTTTAGCGGCTCCTACAATGAGCAGTTCTTC TRBV14 - TRBJ2-1 -